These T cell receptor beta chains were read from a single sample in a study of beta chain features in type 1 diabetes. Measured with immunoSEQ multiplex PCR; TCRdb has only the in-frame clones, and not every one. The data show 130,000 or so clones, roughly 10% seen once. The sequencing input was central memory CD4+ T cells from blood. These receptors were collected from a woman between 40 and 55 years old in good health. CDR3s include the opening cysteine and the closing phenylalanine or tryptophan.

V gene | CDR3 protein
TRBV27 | CASSLSRSGANVLTF
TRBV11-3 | CASSFGRGNTGELFF
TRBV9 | CASSVRTGGGEQFF
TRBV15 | CATSRGQGQERPQHF
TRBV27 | CASSLYSRPLTNYEQYF
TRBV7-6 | CASSRTGTGHYNEQFF
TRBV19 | CASSSGGDSYNEQFF
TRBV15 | CATSRTGLPRTGELFF
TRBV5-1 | CASSLVQGLNTEAFF
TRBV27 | CASRSPGQGNIQYF
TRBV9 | CASTAEGGGKLFF
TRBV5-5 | CASSPSGGLGNNEQFF
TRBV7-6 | CASMLADHETQYF
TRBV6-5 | CASSWRTGTSTYEQYF
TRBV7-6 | CASSLGTSGGSDTQYF
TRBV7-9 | CASSLQFYEQYF
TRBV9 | CASSVGGPQETQYF
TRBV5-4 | CASSLRAGGPTDTQYF
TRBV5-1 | CASSRTGGEEGYTF
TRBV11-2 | CASSLDEGSLLPYEQYF
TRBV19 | CASSIDPGYENNQPQHF
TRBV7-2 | CASSSRTAYEQYF
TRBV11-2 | CASSFPGQGKNIQYF
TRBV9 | CASSVASGGHNEQFF
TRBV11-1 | CASSQAASSYEQYF
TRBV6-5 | CASARGQGDTDTQYF
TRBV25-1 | CASSDGDRGSYNEQFF
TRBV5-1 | CASSFQGEDYGYTF
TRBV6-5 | CASSPQGTNSPLHF
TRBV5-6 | CASSLTGIINTEAFF
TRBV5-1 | CASSLRVTSGGAGETQYF
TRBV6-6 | CASRTGTGATGPQHF
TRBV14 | CASSQYRQSGLDEQYF
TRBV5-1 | CASSSGLAGAYNEQFF
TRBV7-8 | CASRQGGRSEAFF
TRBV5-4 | CASSAAAGSGGNYNEQFF
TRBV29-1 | CSAPWTGTNTEAFF
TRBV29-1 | CSVSHANYGYTF
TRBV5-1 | CASSPEGLWTGSYEQYF
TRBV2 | CASSERLRETQYF
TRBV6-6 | CASSYLGADSNQPQHF
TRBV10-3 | CAISMGGRPPDTQYF
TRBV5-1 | CASTGRQGAPDTQYF
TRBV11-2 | CASSFGVGTSAVYEQYF
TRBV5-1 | CASSSETQYF
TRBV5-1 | CASSLTGIPTNYGYTF
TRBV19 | CASSGIPPANEKLFF
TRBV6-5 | CASSNPGQGAFF
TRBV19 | CASSAGLAGVRVVF
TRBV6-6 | CASSWGGYNEQFF
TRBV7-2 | CASRMLAEEQFF
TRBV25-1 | CASTNPGNSPLHF
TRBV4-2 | CASSQKLAGGLTGELFF
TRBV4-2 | CASSRPASGDLETQYF
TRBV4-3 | CASSQDSGGTFGPQHF
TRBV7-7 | CASSLTSGVINEQFF
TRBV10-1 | CATFPWDSPLYGYTF
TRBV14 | CASSVEAGPQHF
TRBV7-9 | CASSLRSSNSPLHF
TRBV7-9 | CASSLHTSQNEQFF